Listed here are 14 T cell receptor beta chains from one sample, sequenced in a study of regulatory T cells in long-lasting Graves disease. Sequencing libraries for TCR beta were prepared with iRepertoire HTBI primers and Arm-PCR of CDR3 regions. TCRdb analysed the multiplex PCR reads with MiXCR anew, one entry per CDR3 protein. Seen here are 200,000 to 250,000 distinct CDR3 sequences, 20% to 25% observed once, and the top ten hold 11% to 15%. The sample's time point: newly diagnosed GD, antithyroid drugs for less than 3 months. After RNA was extracted from PBMCs, the TCR library was made from it. Source: peripheral blood mononuclear cells (PBMCs), taken at new diagnosis, from a patient treated with antithyroid drugs. These receptors originate from a female donor with Graves disease.

This clonotype appeared many times. The chain employs TRBV5-1 and TRBJ2-6; D is undetermined. Germline CDR1 and CDR2: SGHRS and YFSETQ. Between the trimmed V and J ends, which lost 0 bases and 0 bases, there was a span of 13 bases. The CDR3 totals 18 residues. CDR3 in amino acids: CASSLAASQNSGANVLTF. CDR3 in DNA: TGCGCCAGCAGCTTGGCCGCGAGTCAGAACTCTGGGGCCAACGTCCTGACTTTC.

The chain recombines TRBV11-3 with TRBJ1-1; 11 nucleotides agree with TRBD1. There are 13 residues in the CDR3. From germline, CDR1 is SGHNT and CDR2 YENEEA. V dropped 4 bases and J dropped 6; count of bases not matched to a gene: 1. This CDR3 is CASSWTGGAEAFF. The CDR3 region has the DNA TGTGCCAGCAGCTGGACAGGGGGCGCTGAAGCTTTCTTT. The entire variable domain, with the rest obtained from reference TRBV11-3 and TRBJ1-1, is as follows: EAGVVQSPRYKIIEKKQPVAFWCNPISGHNTLYWYLQNLGQGPELLIRYENEEAVDDSQLPKDRFSAERLKGVDSTLKIQPAELGDSAVYLCASSWTGGAEAFFGQGTRLTVV.

This clonotype occurred many times. The chain couples TRBV11-2 to TRBJ1-4; D remains ambiguous. Trimming cost V 1 base and J 3 bases, with 3 bases left between them. The germline V gene has CDR1 SGHAT and CDR2 FQNNGV. This CDR3 has 13 amino acids. CDR3 sequence (DNA): TGTGCCAGCAGCTTAGTGGCTAATGAAAAACTGTTTTTT. Protein: CASSLVANEKLFF.

The rearrangement joins TRBV9 to TRBJ2-5; 9 bases map to TRBD1. The CDR3 extends over 17 amino acids. Germline V gene sequence: CDR1 SGDLS, CDR2 YYNGEE. V was clipped by 0 bases and J by 5 bases; unmatched bases: 11. CDR3 protein: CASSVGGGTGGGETQYF. CDR3 nucleotides: TGTGCCAGCAGCGTAGGTGGGGGCACAGGGGGCGGGGAGACCCAGTACTTC. Variable domain in full (rest from reference TRBV9 and TRBJ2-5): DSGVTQTPKHLITATGQRVTLRCSPRSGDLSVYWYQQSLDQGLQFLIQYYNGEERAKGNILERFSAQQFPDLHSELNLSSLELGDSALYFCASSVGGGTGGGETQYFGPGTRLLVL.

This clonotype appeared a few times. The V call is TRBV10-3, the J call TRBJ1-2; 9 positions agree with TRBD1. Germline V gene lookup returns CDR1 ENHRY and CDR2 SYGVKD. Trimming removed 6 bases from V and 8 bases from J; junction bases left unmatched: 7. This CDR3 region has 13 residues. The CDR3: CAIRDRGSQGYTF. In DNA form, the CDR3 reads TGTGCCATCAGGGACAGGGGAAGTCAGGGCTACACCTTC.

In this sample, this clonotype turned up many times. The chain employs TRBV6-2 or TRBV6-3 and TRBJ1-5; 9 nucleotides line up with TRBD1. The CDR3 runs 18 residues. V trimming: 2 bases; J trimming: 1 base; junction bases outside the gene matches: 9. Germline CDR1 and CDR2: MNHEY and SVGEGT. The CDR3 DNA is TGTGCCAGCAGTTACACAGGACAGGGGATCGCCAGCAATCAGCCCCAGCATTTT. This gives the protein CASSYTGQGIASNQPQHF.

This clonotype showed up many times. The V gene is TRBV9, the J gene TRBJ1-6; the D is unclear. The V gene's germline CDR1 is SGDLS and CDR2 YYNGEE. Between the trimmed V and J ends, which lost 4 bases and 9 bases, there was a span of 14 bases. The CDR3 consists of 14 residues. CDR3 loop: CASSPDQRVSPLHF. For the CDR3, the DNA is TGTGCCAGCAGCCCGGACCAACGTGTTTCACCCCTCCACTTT.

This chain connects TRBV9 to TRBJ2-7, with TRBD1 identical over 9 bases. Germline trimming cut 0 bases from V and 0 bases from J; bases unmatched to any gene: 4. This CDR3 region has 16 residues. CDR1 SGDLS and CDR2 YYNGEE come from the germline V gene. The CDR3 sequence is CASSVETGGPSYEQYF. Written as DNA, the CDR3 is TGTGCCAGCAGCGTAGAAACAGGGGGCCCCTCCTACGAGCAGTACTTC.

This clonotype came up a few times. The CDR3: CASQPFTTGQETQYF. In DNA, the CDR3 is TGTGCCAGCCAACCATTTACGACAGGCCAAGAGACCCAGTACTTC. The chain has TRBV27 and TRBJ2-5, with D tentatively TRBD1 (6 bases). CDR1 MNHEY and CDR2 SMNVEV come from the germline V gene (reference sequence). The CDR3 is 15 amino acids. V was shortened by 8 bases and J by 1 base, with 17 bases between the two germline ends.

This clonotype was recorded many times. V is TRBV7-3 and J is TRBJ2-1, with D tentatively TRBD2 (5 bases). Trimming removed 5 bases at V and 6 bases at J, with 14 bases between. This CDR3 has 14 amino acids. CDR1 and CDR2 from the germline V gene are SGHTA and FQGTGA. Written as DNA, the CDR3 is TGTGCCAGCAGCCCCGGTGCGGGCTCCAATGAGCAGTTCTTC. Its protein is CASSPGAGSNEQFF.

Of note for this clonotype: A read error likely explains this, since a far larger clone differs by one base. The genes are TRBV10-3 and TRBJ2-3, with 11 bases fitting TRBD2. The CDR3 contains 15 residues. CDR1 and CDR2 from the germline V gene are ENHRY and SYGVKD. V gave up 5 bases and J gave up 0 bases; unmatched junction bases: 1. In DNA form, the CDR3 reads TGTGCCATCAGTCGGACTAGCGGGAGCACAGATACGCAGTATTTT. Translated: CAISRTSGSTDTQYF.

Worth noting for this clonotype: It is likely a read error: a sequence one base away is far more abundant. The chain joins TRBV4-2 to TRBJ1-5, with D tentatively TRBD1 (5 bases). Germline loops: CDR1 LGHNA, CDR2 YNFKEQ. Trimming removed 6 bases from V and 5 bases from J, with 17 bases in between. There are 15 residues in the CDR3. The CDR3 region is CASSTGDARDQPQHF. The DNA for the CDR3 is TGTGCCAGCAGTACGGGGGACGCACGGGATCAGCCCCAGCATTTT.

This clonotype was seen many times. V usage is TRBV24-1 and J usage is TRBJ1-1; the D gene is possibly TRBD1 (5 bases). V dropped 3 bases and J dropped 4 bases, with 11 bases sitting between them. The germline CDR1 and CDR2 sequences are KGHDR and SFDVKD. CDR3 length equals 14 residues. CDR3 in DNA: TGTGCCACCAGTGATAATTCAGGGAGCACTGAAGCTTTCTTT. Its translation: CATSDNSGSTEAFF.

This clonotype occurred a few times. The chain carries TRBV24-1 and TRBJ2-5; TRBD2 is a possible D gene (6 bases). Trimming removed 4 bases at V and 5 bases at J, with 13 bases between. Germline CDR1 reads KGHDR; CDR2 reads SFDVKD. The CDR3 has 14 residues. The CDR3 coding sequence is TGTGCCACCAGTGACCTGGCCCGGGGGGAGACCCAGTACTTC. This encodes CATSDLARGETQYF.